These T cell receptor beta chains were read from a single sample in a study of T cell responses to AZD1222 COVID-19 vaccine. Clones were sequenced by immunoSEQ multiplex PCR, and TCRdb holds only the in-frame ones, with some missing. Here the sample spans 80,000 to 100,000 clones, around 89% being singletons. The sequenced sample was peripheral blood, obtained on day 0 of AZD1222 vaccination. The origin of the receptors is an adult in good health. Both conserved end residues are part of each CDR3. Each record gives: J gene, V gene, clone size, D gene, CDR3 protein, CDR3 DNA. A D gene is named only where the DNA matches it firmly. Clone size appears in some rows only: once, few, many, or a class for an expanded clone.

J: TRBJ2-2
V: TRBV19
size: .
D: .
CDR3: CASSKARVNTGELFF
DNA: TGTGCCAGTAGTAAGGCTCGGGTGAACACCGGGGAGCTGTTTTTT

J: TRBJ2-2
V: TRBV5-1
size: .
D: .
CDR3: CASSLDGSTGELFF
DNA: TGCGCCAGCAGCTTGGACGGCTCCACCGGGGAGCTGTTTTTT

J: TRBJ1-1
V: TRBV7-6
size: .
D: .
CDR3: CASSAQGAATEAFF
DNA: TGTGCCAGCAGCGCTCAGGGTGCCGCCACTGAAGCTTTCTTT

J: TRBJ1-2
V: TRBV6-5
size: few
D: .
CDR3: CASIGSRNYGYTF
DNA: TGTGCCAGCATCGGCAGCCGAAACTATGGCTACACCTTC

J: TRBJ2-7
V: TRBV28
size: .
D: .
CDR3: CASRKKASDLNSYEQYF
DNA: TGTGCCAGCAGGAAAAAGGCTTCCGATCTTAACTCCTACGAGCAGTACTTC

J: TRBJ1-6
V: TRBV5-1
size: .
D: TRBD1
CDR3: CASSDRDRDLSPLHF
DNA: TGCGCCAGCAGCGACCGGGACAGGGATCTTTCACCCCTCCACTTT

J: TRBJ1-2
V: TRBV27
size: .
D: TRBD1
CDR3: CANSLKTGLGFYGYTF
DNA: TGTGCCAACAGTTTGAAGACAGGGTTGGGTTTCTATGGCTACACCTTC

J: TRBJ2-1
V: TRBV10-3
size: .
D: TRBD2
CDR3: CAIRPSGRAANEQFF
DNA: TGTGCCATTAGACCCAGCGGGAGGGCCGCCAATGAGCAGTTCTTC

J: TRBJ2-7
V: TRBV29-1
size: .
D: TRBD1
CDR3: CSTGQGSSGEQYF
DNA: TGCAGCACGGGACAGGGGTCTAGCGGCGAGCAGTACTTC

J: TRBJ2-3
V: TRBV18
size: .
D: TRBD2
CDR3: CASSSLAGGPTDTQYF
DNA: TGTGCCAGCTCATCACTAGCGGGAGGCCCCACAGATACGCAGTATTTT

J: TRBJ1-6
V: TRBV5-5
size: .
D: .
CDR3: CASSELFNSPLHF
DNA: TGTGCCAGCAGTGAACTCTTCAATTCACCCCTCCACTTT

J: TRBJ2-1
V: TRBV6-6
size: .
D: TRBD1
CDR3: CASSYAGTGGGEQFF
DNA: TGTGCCAGCAGTTACGCCGGGACAGGGGGCGGTGAGCAGTTCTTC

J: TRBJ2-7
V: TRBV28
size: .
D: .
CDR3: CASSLSFGEDEQYF
DNA: TGTGCCAGCAGTTTAAGTTTTGGGGAGGACGAGCAGTACTTC

J: TRBJ1-1
V: TRBV6-2/TRBV6-3
size: once
D: .
CDR3: CASSYWRSEAFF
DNA: TGTGCCAGCAGCTATTGGAGGTCTGAAGCTTTCTTT

J: TRBJ1-1
V: TRBV6-5
size: .
D: .
CDR3: CATGSTVYTEAFF
DNA: TGTGCCACCGGCTCGACTGTTTACACTGAAGCTTTCTTT

J: TRBJ2-3
V: TRBV29-1
size: .
D: .
CDR3: CSVGGSVSTDTQYF
DNA: TGCAGCGTTGGGGGTAGCGTGAGCACAGATACGCAGTATTTT

J: TRBJ2-3
V: TRBV14
size: .
D: .
CDR3: CASSQESGSVADTQYF
DNA: TGTGCCAGCAGCCAAGAGTCCGGGTCTGTCGCAGATACGCAGTATTTT

J: TRBJ2-1
V: TRBV18
size: .
D: .
CDR3: CASSPVAGGDNEQFF
DNA: TGTGCCAGCTCACCAGTCGCAGGGGGGGACAATGAGCAGTTCTTC

J: TRBJ2-1
V: TRBV5-4
size: .
D: TRBD2
CDR3: CASSKVGTSSYNEQFF
DNA: TGTGCCAGCAGCAAGGTTGGGACTAGCTCCTACAATGAGCAGTTCTTC

J: TRBJ2-1
V: TRBV9
size: .
D: .
CDR3: CASSDPLGEQFF
DNA: TGTGCCAGCAGCGACCCGCTTGGTGAGCAGTTCTTC

J: TRBJ2-5
V: TRBV7-2
size: .
D: TRBD2
CDR3: CASSLLAGGPWETQYF
DNA: TGTGCCAGCAGCTTATTGGCGGGGGGGCCATGGGAGACCCAGTACTTC

J: TRBJ2-5
V: TRBV9
size: .
D: .
CDR3: CASSVVGTVLETQYF
DNA: TGTGCCAGCAGCGTAGTGGGGACGGTATTAGAGACCCAGTACTTC

J: TRBJ1-6
V: TRBV6-5
size: .
D: TRBD1
CDR3: CASSRTGGNNSPLHF
DNA: TGTGCCAGCAGCAGGACAGGGGGGAATAATTCACCCCTCCACTTT

J: TRBJ2-7
V: TRBV19
size: .
D: .
CDR3: CASSDPGLRSYEQYF
DNA: TGTGCCAGTAGTGATCCTGGACTTCGCTCCTACGAGCAGTACTTC